These 20 T cell receptor beta chains originate from one sample sequenced in a study of blood T cell repertoires in COVID-19. Here immunoSEQ multiplex PCR was the method, and the copy in TCRdb shows in-frame clones only, minus some. This table holds tens of thousands of clones, 75% to 90% found once. Sample: peripheral blood. Receptor source: a man aged 30 to 45 with active or convalescent COVID-19.

The chain joins TRBV6-1 to TRBJ2-5; 8 bases map to TRBD2. Trimming took 2 bases from V and 0 from J; bases not matched to a gene: 5. This CDR3 has 16 residues. Germline V gene data show CDR1 as MNHNS and CDR2 as SASEGT. The CDR3 sequence: CASSEWAGGYQETQYF. As DNA, the CDR3 is TGTGCCAGCAGTGAATGGGCGGGGGGTTACCAAGAGACCCAGTACTTC.

CDR3 nucleotides: TGTGCCAGCAGTAGGGGGACAGGAGCAGACCCTTACTATGGCTACACCTTC. It codes for CASSRGTGADPYYGYTF. The genes are TRBV6-2 or TRBV6-3 and TRBJ1-2, with 8 bases fitting TRBD1. V shed 5 bases and J 3 bases; nucleotides not matched to a gene: 14. Per the germline V gene, CDR1 is MNHEY and CDR2 is SVGEGT. The CDR3 sequence is 17 residues long.

The chain joins TRBV19 to TRBJ1-1, with D hard to call. The CDR3 totals 13 residues. Germline V gene lookup returns CDR1 LNHDA and CDR2 SQIVND (reference sequence). Trimming pared 6 bases from V and 4 bases from J, leaving 12 bases between. The CDR3 sequence is CASSPERVTEAFF. DNA of the CDR3: TGTGCCAGTAGCCCGGAGAGGGTCACTGAAGCTTTCTTT.

The rearrangement uses TRBV18 and TRBJ1-1, with a weak D call TRBD1 (6 bases). This CDR3 is built from 13 residues. V lost 6 bases, J lost 1 base, and 9 bases lay in between. CDR1 and CDR2 from the germline V gene are KGHSH and LQKENI. CDR3 coding DNA: TGTGCCAGCTCCGGGACACAGAACACTGAAGCTTTCTTT. Its translation: CASSGTQNTEAFF.

V usage is TRBV12-3 or TRBV12-4 and J usage is TRBJ1-2; 9 nucleotides match TRBD1. V trimming: 3 bases; J trimming: 6 bases; junction bases outside the gene matches: 2. The CDR3 runs to 13 residues. This chain's CDR3 is CASSFNRGHGYTF. The CDR3 DNA follows: TGTGCCAGCAGTTTTAACAGGGGGCATGGCTACACCTTC.

The CDR3 region is CASGAGVYEQYV. CDR3 sequence (DNA): TGTGCCAGCGGCGCGGGGGTCTACGAGCAGTACGTC. The rearrangement joins TRBV27 to TRBJ2-7; 7 bases match TRBD2. Germline CDR1 and CDR2: MNHEY and SMNVEV (reference sequence). The V segment lost 8 bases and the J segment 3 bases; nucleotides outside the gene matches: 4. The CDR3 is made up of 12 amino acids.

This chain connects TRBV10-3 to TRBJ2-3; tentatively, D is TRBD2 (6 bases). V lost 6 bases to trimming and J lost 3 bases, with 16 bases between them. This CDR3 has 15 residues. CDR1 ENHRY and CDR2 SYGVKD come from the germline V gene. In DNA, the CDR3 is TGTGCCATCAGAAAGACGGGGGAAAGAACAGATACGCAGTATTTT. It encodes CAIRKTGERTDTQYF.

The chain combines TRBV5-1 with TRBJ2-1, with D possibly matching TRBD2 (6 bases). Germline CDR1 reads SGHRS; CDR2 reads YFSETQ. The CDR3 contains 13 residues. The V end lost 4 bases, the J end lost 9 bases, and 14 bases lay between the germline ends. The CDR3 region is CASSRSGVIEQFF. The CDR3 DNA reads as TGCGCCAGCAGCCGGTCGGGGGTCATTGAGCAGTTCTTC.

The genes are TRBV19 and TRBJ1-2, with 8 bases aligning to TRBD1. Trimming cost V 4 bases and J 6 bases; bases outside gene matches: 10. The length of the CDR3 is 15 residues. CDR1 LNHDA and CDR2 SQIVND come from the germline V gene (reference sequence). CDR3 DNA sequence: TGTGCCAGTAGTACCACTGGGACAGGAATTAATGGCTACACCTTC. It is translated as CASSTTGTGINGYTF.

V usage is TRBV10-2 and J usage is TRBJ1-5; tentatively, D is TRBD1 (5 bases). CDR1 and CDR2 (germline): WSHSY, SAAADI. The V gene lost 0 bases and the J gene lost 1 base, with 13 bases spanning the gap. This CDR3 has 17 amino acids. This CDR3 reads CASSESPYRWSNQPQHF. DNA for the CDR3: TGCGCCAGCAGTGAGTCTCCCTACAGGTGGAGCAATCAGCCCCAGCATTTT.

The chain links TRBV5-1 to TRBJ1-1; 10 positions match TRBD1. This CDR3 contains 14 residues. Unmatched junction bases numbered 3, after V lost 0 bases and J lost 7 bases. Looked up from germline, CDR1 is SGHRS and CDR2 is YFSETQ. Here the CDR3 reads CASSLGQGADEAFF. The CDR3 coding sequence is TGCGCCAGCAGCTTGGGACAGGGGGCGGATGAAGCTTTCTTT. Full variable domain (rest looked up from reference TRBV5-1 and TRBJ1-1): KAGVTQTPRYLIKTRGQQVTLSCSPISGHRSVSWYQQTPGQGLQFLFEYFSETQRNKGNFPGRFSGRQFSNSRSEMNVSTLELGDSALYLCASSLGQGADEAFFGQGTRLTVV.

The CDR3 spells CASSLTRTSSGEQFF. The CDR3 bases are TGTGCCAGCAGTTTAACCCGGACTAGCTCGGGTGAGCAGTTCTTC. This chain connects TRBV27 to TRBJ2-1; 8 bases are a match to TRBD2. The ends lost 2 bases at V and 9 bases at J; junction bases unmatched: 9. The CDR3 runs to 15 residues. Germline V gene lookup returns CDR1 MNHEY and CDR2 SMNVEV (reference sequence).

The chain carries TRBV7-9 and TRBJ1-1; 11 nucleotides match TRBD1. This CDR3 comprises 19 residues. Germline CDR1 SEHNR, CDR2 FQNEAQ (reference sequence). The V and J ends lost 5 bases and 4 bases, in that order; junction bases with no gene match: 18. The DNA of the CDR3 is TGTGCCAGCAGCCTTAGGGGACAGGGGGAGGTCATCCGCTCCACTGAAGCTTTCTTT. Amino acid sequence: CASSLRGQGEVIRSTEAFF.

The chain carries TRBV25-1 and TRBJ1-5; D is uncertain. CDR3 size: 14 residues. CDR1 MGHDK and CDR2 SYGVNS come from the germline V gene. The V gene lost 10 bases and the J gene lost 2 bases, with 15 bases spanning the gap. This CDR3 is CATDGSKGNQPQHF. Written as DNA, the CDR3 is TGTGCCACCGACGGGTCGAAAGGCAATCAGCCCCAGCATTTT.

The chain is built from TRBV5-6 and TRBJ2-7; 7 bases fit TRBD1. There are 15 residues in the CDR3. The germline gives CDR1 SGHDT, CDR2 YYEEEE. The V segment lost 0 bases and the J segment 6 bases; nucleotides outside the gene matches: 9. The DNA of the CDR3 is TGTGCCAGCAGCTTGGCTAATGACAGGGACCCCGAGCAGTACGTC. Amino acid sequence: CASSLANDRDPEQYV.

The chain recombines TRBV6-4 with TRBJ2-2; 8 bases agree with TRBD2. The CDR3 loop spans 16 amino acids. V gave up 5 bases and J gave up 3 bases; unmatched junction bases: 8. The V gene's germline CDR1 is MRHNA and CDR2 SNTAGT. CDR3 residues: CASSTAAGGDTGELFF. The CDR3 DNA sequence: TGTGCCAGCAGTACGGCGGCGGGAGGCGACACCGGGGAGCTGTTTTTT.

The chain couples TRBV14 to TRBJ1-3; the D is unclear. Trimming stripped 4 bases from V and 3 bases from J, with 7 bases between. The CDR3 is made up of 13 amino acids. Per germline, CDR1 SGHDN and CDR2 FVKESK. CDR3 residues: CASSLALGNTIYF. As DNA, the CDR3 is TGTGCCAGCAGCCTCGCGCTTGGAAACACCATATATTTT.

The chain uses TRBV9 and TRBJ2-5; 8 nucleotides line up with TRBD1. The CDR3 spans 15 residues. After removal of 2 bases from V and 1 base from J, the junction contained 4 bases not matched to a gene. Germline assignment: CDR1 SGDLS and CDR2 YYNGEE. The CDR3, as DNA: TGTGCCAGCAGCGTCTTAGGACAGGGCCAAGAGACCCAGTACTTC. It yields the protein CASSVLGQGQETQYF.

The chain couples TRBV5-6 to TRBJ1-5; 8 nucleotides match TRBD1. This CDR3 contains 15 residues. V trimming: 2 bases; J trimming: 6 bases; junction bases outside the gene matches: 7. Germline V gene data show CDR1 as SGHDT and CDR2 as YYEEEE. The CDR3 loop is CASSFGQGIGQPQHF. CDR3 sequence (DNA): TGTGCCAGCAGCTTCGGACAGGGAATTGGTCAGCCCCAGCATTTT.

This clone has only a few counts. This chain uses TRBV9 with TRBJ2-5, with 7 bases lining up with TRBD1. Germline loops: CDR1 SGDLS, CDR2 YYNGEE. V was pared by 4 bases and J by 0 bases, with 9 bases of the junction left unmatched. The CDR3 consists of 16 residues. This chain's CDR3 is CASSSGQVTYQETQYF. The DNA for the CDR3 is TGTGCCAGCAGCTCCGGACAGGTCACTTACCAAGAGACCCAGTACTTC.